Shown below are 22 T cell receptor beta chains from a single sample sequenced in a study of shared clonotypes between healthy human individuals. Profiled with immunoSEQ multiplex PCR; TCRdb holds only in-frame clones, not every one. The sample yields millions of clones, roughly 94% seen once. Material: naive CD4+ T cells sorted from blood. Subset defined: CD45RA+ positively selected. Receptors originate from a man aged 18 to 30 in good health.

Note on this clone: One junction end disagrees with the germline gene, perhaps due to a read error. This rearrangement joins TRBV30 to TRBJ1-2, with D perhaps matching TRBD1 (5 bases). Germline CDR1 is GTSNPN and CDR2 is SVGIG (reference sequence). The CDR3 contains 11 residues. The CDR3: CPLEGPGGYTF. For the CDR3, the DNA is TGCCCTCTGGAGGGGCCGGGTGGCTACACCTTC.

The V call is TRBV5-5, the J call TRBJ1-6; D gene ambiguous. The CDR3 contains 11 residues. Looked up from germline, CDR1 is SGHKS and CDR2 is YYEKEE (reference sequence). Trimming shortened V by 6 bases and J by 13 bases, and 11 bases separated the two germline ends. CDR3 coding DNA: TGTGCCAGCACCTCCCGAAATCCCCTCCACTTT. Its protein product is CASTSRNPLHF.

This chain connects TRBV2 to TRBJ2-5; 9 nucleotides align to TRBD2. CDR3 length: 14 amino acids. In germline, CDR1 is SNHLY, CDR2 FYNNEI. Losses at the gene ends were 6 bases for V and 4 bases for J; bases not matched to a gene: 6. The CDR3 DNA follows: TGTGCCAGCAGAAGACTAGCGGTCCCAGAGACCCAGTACTTC. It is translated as CASRRLAVPETQYF.

The CDR3 sequence: CASSRDSYSYEQYF. Here the CDR3 DNA reads TGTGCCAGCAGCCGGGACAGCTACTCCTACGAGCAGTACTTC. The chain recombines TRBV5-5 with TRBJ2-7; TRBD1 aligns across 7 bases. Looked up from germline, CDR1 is SGHKS and CDR2 is YYEKEE (reference sequence). V dropped 4 bases and J dropped 0; count of bases not matched to a gene: 4. The CDR3 sequence is 14 residues long.

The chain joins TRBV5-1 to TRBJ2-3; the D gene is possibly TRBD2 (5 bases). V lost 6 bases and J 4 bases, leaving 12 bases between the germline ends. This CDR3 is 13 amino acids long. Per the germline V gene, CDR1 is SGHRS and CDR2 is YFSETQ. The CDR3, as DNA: TGCGCCAGCAATCCACCGGAGGCAGATACGCAGTATTTT. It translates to CASNPPEADTQYF.

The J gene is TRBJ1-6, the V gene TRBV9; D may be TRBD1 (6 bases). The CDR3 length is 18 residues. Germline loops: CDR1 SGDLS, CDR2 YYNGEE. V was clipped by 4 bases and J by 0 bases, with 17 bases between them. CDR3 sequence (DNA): TGTGCCAGCAGCCCTCGGGCAGGGGAGACCTCCTATAATTCACCCCTCCACTTT. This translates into CASSPRAGETSYNSPLHF.

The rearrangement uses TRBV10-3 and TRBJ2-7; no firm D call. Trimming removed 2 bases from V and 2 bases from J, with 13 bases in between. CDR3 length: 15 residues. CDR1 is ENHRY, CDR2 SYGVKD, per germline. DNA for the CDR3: TGTGCCATCAGTGAGAGACTGGATCCAACCTACGAGCAGTACTTC. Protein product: CAISERLDPTYEQYF.

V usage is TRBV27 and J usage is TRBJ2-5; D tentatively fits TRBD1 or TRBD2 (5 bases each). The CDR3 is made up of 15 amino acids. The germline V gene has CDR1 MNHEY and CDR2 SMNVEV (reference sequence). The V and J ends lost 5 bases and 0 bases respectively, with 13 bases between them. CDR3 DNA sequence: TGTGCCAGCAGTCCGGGACGCTCGTACCAAGAGACCCAGTACTTC. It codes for CASSPGRSYQETQYF.

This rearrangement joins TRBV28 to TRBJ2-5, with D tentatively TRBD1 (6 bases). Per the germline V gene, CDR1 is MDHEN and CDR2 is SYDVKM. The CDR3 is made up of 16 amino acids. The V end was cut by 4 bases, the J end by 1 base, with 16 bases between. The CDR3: CASSSPGTNLQETQYF. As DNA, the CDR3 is TGTGCCAGCAGTTCTCCAGGGACAAACCTCCAAGAGACCCAGTACTTC.

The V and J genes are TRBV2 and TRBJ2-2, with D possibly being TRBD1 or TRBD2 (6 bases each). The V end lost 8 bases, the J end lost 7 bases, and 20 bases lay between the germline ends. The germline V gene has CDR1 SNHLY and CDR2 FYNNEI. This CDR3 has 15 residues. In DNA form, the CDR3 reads TGTGCCAGCTCGTTCCCGGGGGCGCAAATCGGGGAGCTGTTTTTT. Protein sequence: CASSFPGAQIGELFF.

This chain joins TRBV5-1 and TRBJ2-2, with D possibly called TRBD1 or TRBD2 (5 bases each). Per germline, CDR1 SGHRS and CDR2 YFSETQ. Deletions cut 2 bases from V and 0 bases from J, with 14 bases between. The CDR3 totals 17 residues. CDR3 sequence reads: CASSFPRQGANTGELFF. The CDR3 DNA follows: TGCGCCAGCAGCTTCCCGAGGCAGGGAGCGAACACCGGGGAGCTGTTTTTT.

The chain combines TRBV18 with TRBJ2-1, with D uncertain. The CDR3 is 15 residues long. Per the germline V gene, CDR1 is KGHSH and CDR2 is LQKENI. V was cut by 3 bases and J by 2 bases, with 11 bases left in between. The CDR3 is CASSPTSYTYNEQFF. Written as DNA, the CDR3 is TGTGCCAGCTCACCGACTTCCTACACCTACAATGAGCAGTTCTTC.

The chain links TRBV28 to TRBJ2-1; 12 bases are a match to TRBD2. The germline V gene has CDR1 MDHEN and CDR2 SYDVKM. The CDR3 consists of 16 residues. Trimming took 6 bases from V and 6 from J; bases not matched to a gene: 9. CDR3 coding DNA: TGTGCCAGCAGGCCTCCGGGACTAGCGGGTATCAATGAGCAGTTCTTC. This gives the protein CASRPPGLAGINEQFF.

The CDR3 loop reads CASSLKGRNYGYTF. The CDR3 bases are TGTGCCAGCAGTTTAAAGGGCCGTAACTATGGCTACACCTTC. The chain uses TRBV28 and TRBJ1-2; D gene uncertain. Germline CDR1 is MDHEN and CDR2 is SYDVKM. Trimming took 2 bases from V and 1 from J, leaving 8 bases between them. This CDR3 has 14 residues.

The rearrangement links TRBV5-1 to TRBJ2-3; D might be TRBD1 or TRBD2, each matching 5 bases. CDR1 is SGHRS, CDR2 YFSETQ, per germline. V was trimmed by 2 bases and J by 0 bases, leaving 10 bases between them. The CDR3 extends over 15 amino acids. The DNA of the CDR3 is TGCGCCAGCAGCTTCCACGGGGCAAGCACAGATACGCAGTATTTT. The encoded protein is CASSFHGASTDTQYF.

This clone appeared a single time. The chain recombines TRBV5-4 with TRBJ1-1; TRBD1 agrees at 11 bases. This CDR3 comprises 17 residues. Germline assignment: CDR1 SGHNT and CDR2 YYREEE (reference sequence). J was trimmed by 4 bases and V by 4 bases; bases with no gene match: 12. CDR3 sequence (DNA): TGTGCCAGCAGCCACGTGATTAAGGACAGGGGGCTCACTGAAGCTTTCTTT. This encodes CASSHVIKDRGLTEAFF.

The CDR3: CASSTKQGQGNTDTQYF. The CDR3 bases are TGCGCCAGCAGCACGAAACAGGGACAGGGAAACACAGATACGCAGTATTTT. V gene TRBV5-1 combines with J gene TRBJ2-3; 9 positions match TRBD1. The germline gives CDR1 SGHRS, CDR2 YFSETQ. The CDR3 loop spans 17 amino acids. Losses at the gene ends were 4 bases for V and 2 bases for J; bases not matched to a gene: 11.

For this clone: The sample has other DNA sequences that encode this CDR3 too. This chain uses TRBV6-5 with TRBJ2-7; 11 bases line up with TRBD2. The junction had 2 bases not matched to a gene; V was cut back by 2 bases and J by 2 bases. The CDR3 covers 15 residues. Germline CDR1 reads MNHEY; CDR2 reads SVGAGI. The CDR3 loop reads CASSYGTSGTYEQYF. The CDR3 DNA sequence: TGTGCCAGCAGTTACGGGACTAGCGGAACCTACGAGCAGTACTTC.

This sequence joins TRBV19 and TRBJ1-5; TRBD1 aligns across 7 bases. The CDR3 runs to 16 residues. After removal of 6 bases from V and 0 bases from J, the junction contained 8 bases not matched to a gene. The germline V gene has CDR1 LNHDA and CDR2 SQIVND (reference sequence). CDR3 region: CASSWTGAFSNQPQHF. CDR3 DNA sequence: TGTGCCAGTAGCTGGACAGGCGCCTTTAGCAATCAGCCCCAGCATTTT.

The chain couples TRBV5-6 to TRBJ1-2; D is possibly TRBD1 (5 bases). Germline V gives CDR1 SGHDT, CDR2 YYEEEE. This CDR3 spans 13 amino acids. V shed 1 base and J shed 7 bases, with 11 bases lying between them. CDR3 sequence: CASSLTLGGGYTF. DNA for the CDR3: TGTGCCAGCAGCTTGACTCTGGGGGGTGGCTACACCTTC. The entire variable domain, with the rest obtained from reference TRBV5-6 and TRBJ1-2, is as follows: DAGVTQSPTHLIKTRGQQVTLRCSPKSGHDTVSWYQQALGQGPQFIFQYYEEEERQRGNFPDRFSGHQFPNYSSELNVNALLLGDSALYLCASSLTLGGGYTFGSGTRLTVV.

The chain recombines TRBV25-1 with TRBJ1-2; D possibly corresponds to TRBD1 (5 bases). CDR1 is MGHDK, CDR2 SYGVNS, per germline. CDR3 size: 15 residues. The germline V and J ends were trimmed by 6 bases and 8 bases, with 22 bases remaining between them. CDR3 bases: TGTGCCAGCAGCGGGGGTATAGGGGCGGGAGGAGGCTACACCTTC. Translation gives CASSGGIGAGGGYTF.

The CDR3 sequence is CASSQPSYYSYGYTF. Written as DNA, the CDR3 is TGTGCCAGCAGTCAGCCGAGTTATTACTCCTATGGCTACACCTTC. The chain recombines TRBV28 with TRBJ1-2; D is undetermined. V shed 5 bases and J shed 4 bases, with 17 bases lying between them. The CDR3 contains 15 residues. CDR1 and CDR2 (germline): MDHEN, SYDVKM.